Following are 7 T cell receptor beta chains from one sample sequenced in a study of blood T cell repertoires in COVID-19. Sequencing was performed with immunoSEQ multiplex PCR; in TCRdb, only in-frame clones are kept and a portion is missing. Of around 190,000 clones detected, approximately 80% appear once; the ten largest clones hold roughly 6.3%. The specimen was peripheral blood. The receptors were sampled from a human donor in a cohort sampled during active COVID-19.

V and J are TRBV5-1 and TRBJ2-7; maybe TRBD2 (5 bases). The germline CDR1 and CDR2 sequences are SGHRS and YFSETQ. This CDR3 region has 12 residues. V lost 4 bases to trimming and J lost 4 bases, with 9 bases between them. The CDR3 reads CASSGRGYEQYF. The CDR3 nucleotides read TGCGCCAGCAGCGGACGAGGGTACGAGCAGTACTTC.

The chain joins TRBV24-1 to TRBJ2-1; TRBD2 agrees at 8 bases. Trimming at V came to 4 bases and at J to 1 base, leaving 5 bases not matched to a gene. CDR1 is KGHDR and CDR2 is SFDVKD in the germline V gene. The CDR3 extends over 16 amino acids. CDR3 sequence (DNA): TGTGCCACCAGTGACTCGGGCGGGGGGTCCTACAATGAGCAGTTCTTC. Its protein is CATSDSGGGSYNEQFF.

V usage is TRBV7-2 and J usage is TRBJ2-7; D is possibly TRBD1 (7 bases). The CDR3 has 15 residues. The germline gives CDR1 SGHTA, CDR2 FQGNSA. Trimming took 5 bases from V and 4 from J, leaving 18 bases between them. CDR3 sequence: CASSQRSGGRYEQYF. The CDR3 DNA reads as TGTGCCAGCAGCCAACGATCAGGGGGGCGTTACGAGCAGTACTTC.

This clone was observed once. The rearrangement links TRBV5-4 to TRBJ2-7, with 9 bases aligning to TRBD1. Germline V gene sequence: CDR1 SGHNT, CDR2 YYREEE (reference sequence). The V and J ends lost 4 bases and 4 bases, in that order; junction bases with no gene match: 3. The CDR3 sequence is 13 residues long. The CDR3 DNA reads TGTGCCAGCAGCGGGGACAGGGATTACGAGCAGTACTTC. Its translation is CASSGDRDYEQYF.

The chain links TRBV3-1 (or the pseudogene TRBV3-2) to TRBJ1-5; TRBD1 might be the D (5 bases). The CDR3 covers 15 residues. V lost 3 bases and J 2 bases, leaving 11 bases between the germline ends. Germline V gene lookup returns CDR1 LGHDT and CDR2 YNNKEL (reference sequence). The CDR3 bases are TGTGCCAGCAGCCAGGGGCTCGCGGGCAATCAGCCCCAGCATTTT. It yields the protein CASSQGLAGNQPQHF.

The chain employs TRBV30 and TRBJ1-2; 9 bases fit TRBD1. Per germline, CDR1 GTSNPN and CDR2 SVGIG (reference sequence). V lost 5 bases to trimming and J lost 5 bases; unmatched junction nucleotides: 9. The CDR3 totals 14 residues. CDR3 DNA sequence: TGTGCCTGGGGTGGTGGCGGGACAGGGTATGGCTACACCTTC. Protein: CAWGGGGTGYGYTF. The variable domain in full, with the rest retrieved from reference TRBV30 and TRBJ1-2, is SQTIHQWPATLVQPVGSPLSLECTVEGTSNPNLYWYRQAAGRGLQLLFYSVGIGQISSEVPQNLSASRPQDRQFILSSKKLLLSDSGFYLCAWGGGGTGYGYTFGSGTRLTVV.

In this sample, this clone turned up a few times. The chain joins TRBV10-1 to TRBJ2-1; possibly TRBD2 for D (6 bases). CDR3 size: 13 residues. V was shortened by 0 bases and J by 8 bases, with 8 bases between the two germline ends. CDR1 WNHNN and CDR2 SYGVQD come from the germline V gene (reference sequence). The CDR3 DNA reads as TGCGCCAGCAGTGAGTCCGGGAGCTATGAGCAGTTCTTC. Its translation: CASSESGSYEQFF.